These T cell receptor beta chains were read from a single sample in a study of cytomegalovirus exposure and HLA in healthy donors. Clones were sequenced by immunoSEQ multiplex PCR, and TCRdb holds only the in-frame ones, with some missing. Across around 70,000 clones, the top ten clones capture more than 1.5% of the sample. The sequenced sample was PBMCs. The receptor source for this set is a woman in her twenties or thirties in good health and CMV-seronegative. Both conserved end residues are part of each CDR3. The order of the fields is V gene, J gene, CDR3 protein.

>TRBV4-1|TRBJ2-1
CASSPLKLGPSNEQFF
>TRBV19|TRBJ2-1
CASSIYLGAGNEQFF
>TRBV7-2|TRBJ2-5
CASSLVGRPETQYF
>TRBV11-2|TRBJ2-7
CASSLDLGRGEQYF
>TRBV18|TRBJ1-2
CASLLQGAAPYYGYTF
>TRBV28|TRBJ2-7
CASSLIAGARYEQYF
>TRBV4-3|TRBJ2-7
CASSQAAWGNHYEQYF
>TRBV28|TRBJ2-7
CASRQTGNSGLEQYF
>TRBV18|TRBJ2-5
CASSPQGAGLETQYF
>TRBV6-4|TRBJ2-3
CASSEWASTDTQYF
>TRBV7-9|TRBJ1-5
CASSLVGDPNQPQHF
>TRBV29-1|TRBJ2-1
CSVEDQAGAGEQFF
>TRBV7-2|TRBJ2-7
CASSSGGGRAYEQYF
>TRBV10-2|TRBJ2-2
CASRLQDNTGELFF
>TRBV20-1|TRBJ1-1
CSARVGGLAFF
>TRBV29-1|TRBJ1-4
CSCTGGREKLFF
>TRBV19|TRBJ1-5
CASSGQDYSNQPQHF
>TRBV7-6|TRBJ2-3
CASSFERTDTQYF
>TRBV7-9|TRBJ2-7
CASSSGTGSLSSYEQYF
>TRBV29-1|TRBJ1-1
CSVVGTELNTEAFF
>TRBV19|TRBJ2-7
CASKASGDYEQYF
>TRBV28|TRBJ1-2
CASSPSDRVYGYTF